Listed below are T cell receptor beta chains from one sample, sequenced in a study of shared clonotypes between healthy human individuals. Only in-frame clones appear in the TCRdb table, and some are missing; sequencing was by immunoSEQ multiplex PCR. The profile covers about 1.1 million clones, with about 84% appearing a single time and about 0.52% taken by the ten largest. Specimen: memory CD4+ T cells from PBMCs. The receptor source for this set is a man younger than 35 in good health. Some clones in this sample may be carry-over from other donors' samples. CDR3s include the opening cysteine and the closing phenylalanine or tryptophan. D genes are given only for firm matches. Some rows mark clone size as missing; the rest say once, few, many or name a class of expanded clone.

-,-,TRBV9,TRBJ2-5,CASSVGNSFTETQYF,TGTGCCAGCAGCGTAGGGAACAGTTTTACGGAGACCCAGTACTTC
-,-,TRBV5-1,TRBJ2-5,CASSSGPEGETQYF,TGCGCCAGCAGCTCGGGTCCGGAGGGGGAGACCCAGTACTTC
-,-,TRBV29-1,TRBJ1-1,CSVSATAYRNTEAFF,TGCAGCGTGAGTGCGACAGCTTACCGGAACACTGAAGCTTTCTTT
once,-,TRBV7-9,TRBJ2-6,CASSLGAGANVLTF,TGTGCCAGCAGCTTGGGGGCCGGGGCCAACGTCCTGACTTTC
-,-,TRBV7-9,TRBJ2-3,CASSLGVSTDTQYF,TGTGCCAGCAGCTTAGGGGTTAGCACAGATACGCAGTATTTT
once,TRBD2,TRBV7-2,TRBJ2-1,CASSLAGMSGIGWSEQFF,TGTGCCAGCAGCTTAGCGGGGATGAGCGGGATCGGGTGGAGTGAGCAGTTCTTC
-,-,TRBV5-4,TRBJ1-5,CASSLGASMPQPQHF,TGTGCCAGCAGCTTGGGGGCCAGCATGCCTCAGCCCCAGCATTTT
-,-,TRBV7-7,TRBJ2-5,CASSLAKRETQYF,TGTGCTAGCAGCTTAGCCAAAAGGGAGACCCAGTACTTC
-,-,TRBV4-3,TRBJ1-3,CASSQDQGLPIYF,TGCGCCAGCAGCCAAGACCAGGGGCTTCCCATATATTTT
-,-,TRBV7-2,TRBJ1-2,CASSSDRTPTYGYTF,TGTGCCAGCAGCTCGGATCGGACGCCGACCTATGGCTACACCTTC
-,TRBD2,TRBV5-8,TRBJ2-7,CASSLVASGRGSYEQYF,TGTGCCAGCAGCTTGGTTGCTAGCGGGAGGGGAAGCTACGAGCAGTACTTC
-,-,TRBV30,TRBJ2-6,CAWSVGRKPGANVLTF,TGTGCCTGGAGTGTAGGGCGAAAACCTGGGGCCAACGTCCTGACTTTC
-,-,TRBV2,TRBJ1-1,CASSVGGNTEAFF,TGTGCCAGCAGTGTGGGGGGTAACACTGAAGCTTTCTTT
-,-,TRBV29-1,TRBJ2-7,CSVVRGDRAPFYEQYF,TGCAGCGTTGTCCGCGGTGACCGAGCCCCATTCTACGAGCAGTACTTC
-,TRBD2,TRBV14,TRBJ2-2,CASSQDRRLAGGLPGTGELFF,TGTGCCAGCAGCCAAGATCGTAGACTAGCGGGAGGACTCCCCGGGACCGGGGAGCTGTTTTTT
-,TRBD1,TRBV2,TRBJ2-7,CASSGQVYEQYF,TGTGCCAGCTCGGGACAGGTCTACGAGCAGTACTTC
-,TRBD1,TRBV25-1,TRBJ2-1,CASSELRQGNEQFF,TGTGCCAGCAGTGAATTAAGACAGGGGAATGAGCAGTTCTTC
once,-,TRBV6-1,TRBJ1-1,CASSPQGPEAFF,TGTGCCAGCAGTCCACAGGGACCTGAAGCTTTCTTT
-,-,TRBV15,TRBJ2-1,CATSPRGGEQFF,TGTGCCACCAGCCCCCGGGGCGGTGAGCAGTTCTTC
-,TRBD2,TRBV11-3,TRBJ2-7,CASSLGSGGLHEQYF,TGTGCCAGCAGCCTAGGGTCGGGAGGGCTACACGAGCAGTACTTC
-,-,TRBV2,TRBJ2-2,CASRGLTAGELFF,TGTGCCAGCAGAGGACTTACTGCCGGGGAGCTGTTTTTT
-,-,TRBV5-5,TRBJ2-2,CASSLGTGRDTGELFF,TGTGCCAGCAGCTTGGGGACAGGGAGGGACACCGGGGAGCTGTTTTTT
-,-,TRBV2,TRBJ2-2,CASSEAVAGELFF,TGTGCCAGCAGTGAAGCAGTGGCCGGGGAGCTGTTTTTT
-,-,TRBV2,TRBJ2-5,CASRDGIPSETQYF,TGTGCCAGCAGAGATGGGATCCCCTCAGAGACCCAGTACTTC
-,TRBD2,TRBV6-5,TRBJ2-7,CASKPWAGGTYEQYF,TGTGCCAGCAAACCCTGGGCGGGAGGTACCTACGAGCAGTACTTC
-,-,TRBV4-1,TRBJ1-4,CASSQGRDLATNEKLFF,TGCGCCAGCAGCCAAGGCCGGGACCTTGCAACTAATGAAAAACTGTTTTTT
-,TRBD2,TRBV30,TRBJ2-1,CAWSAGTPGLAGVSSYNEQFF,TGTGCCTGGAGTGCCGGGACCCCGGGACTAGCGGGGGTAAGCTCCTACAATGAGCAGTTCTTC
-,TRBD1,TRBV28,TRBJ2-7,CASRGQGARTYEQYF,TGTGCCAGCAGGGGACAGGGGGCGCGAACTTACGAGCAGTACTTC